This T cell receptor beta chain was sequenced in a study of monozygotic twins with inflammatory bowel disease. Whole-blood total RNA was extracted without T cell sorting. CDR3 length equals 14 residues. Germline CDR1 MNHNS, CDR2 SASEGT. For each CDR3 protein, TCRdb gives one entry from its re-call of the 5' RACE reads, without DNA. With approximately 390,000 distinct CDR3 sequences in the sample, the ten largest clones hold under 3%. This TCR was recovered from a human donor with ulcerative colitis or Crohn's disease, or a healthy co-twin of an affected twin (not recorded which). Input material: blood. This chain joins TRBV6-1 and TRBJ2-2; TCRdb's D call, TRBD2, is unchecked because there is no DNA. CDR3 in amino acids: CASSRDFSTGELFF.